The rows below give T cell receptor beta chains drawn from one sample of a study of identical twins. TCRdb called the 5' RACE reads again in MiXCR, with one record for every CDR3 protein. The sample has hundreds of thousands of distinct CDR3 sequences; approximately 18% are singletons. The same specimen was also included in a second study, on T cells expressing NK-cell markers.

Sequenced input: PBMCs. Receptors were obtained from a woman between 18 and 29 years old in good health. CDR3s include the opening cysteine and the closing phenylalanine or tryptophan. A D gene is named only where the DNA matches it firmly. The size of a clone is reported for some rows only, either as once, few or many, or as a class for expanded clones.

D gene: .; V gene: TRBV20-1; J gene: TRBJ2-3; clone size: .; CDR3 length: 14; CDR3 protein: CSGRRGAGTDTQYF; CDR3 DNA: TGCAGTGGTAGACGTGGGGCCGGCACAGATACGCAGTATTTT
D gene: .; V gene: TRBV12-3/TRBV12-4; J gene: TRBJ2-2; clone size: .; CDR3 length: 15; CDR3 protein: CASTPSDGWSGELFF; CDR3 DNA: TGTGCCAGCACCCCCTCGGACGGCTGGTCCGGGGAGCTGTTTTTT
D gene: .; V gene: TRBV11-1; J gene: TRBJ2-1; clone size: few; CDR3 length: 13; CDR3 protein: CASSLDRSDEQFF; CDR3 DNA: TGTGCCAGCAGCTTAGACAGGAGCGATGAGCAGTTCTTC
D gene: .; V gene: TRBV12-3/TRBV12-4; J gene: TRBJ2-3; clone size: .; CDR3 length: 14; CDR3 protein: CASSNRASTDTQYF; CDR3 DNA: TGTGCCAGCAGTAACAGGGCTAGCACAGATACGCAGTATTTT
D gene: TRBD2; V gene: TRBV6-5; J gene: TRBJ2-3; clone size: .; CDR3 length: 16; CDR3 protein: CASSYARERSTDTQYF; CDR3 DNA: TGTGCCAGCAGTTATGCGCGGGAGAGGAGCACAGATACGCAGTATTTT
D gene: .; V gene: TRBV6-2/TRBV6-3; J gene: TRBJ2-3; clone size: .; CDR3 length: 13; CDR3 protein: CASRLAPQDTQYF; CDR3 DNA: TGTGCCAGCAGACTAGCTCCTCAAGATACGCAGTATTTT
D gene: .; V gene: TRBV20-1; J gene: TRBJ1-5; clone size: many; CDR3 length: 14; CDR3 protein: CSARGLQGGQPQHF; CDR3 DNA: TGCAGTGCTAGAGGGCTCCAGGGAGGGCAGCCCCAGCATTTT
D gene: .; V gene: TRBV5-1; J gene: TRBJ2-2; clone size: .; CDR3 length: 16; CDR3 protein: CASRIPGRPNTGELFF; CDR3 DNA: TGCGCCAGCCGGATACCGGGACGCCCGAACACCGGGGAGCTGTTTTTT
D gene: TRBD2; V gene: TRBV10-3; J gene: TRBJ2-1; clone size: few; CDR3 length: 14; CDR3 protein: CAISESGGPNEQFF; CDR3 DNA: TGTGCCATCAGTGAGAGCGGGGGGCCTAATGAGCAGTTCTTC
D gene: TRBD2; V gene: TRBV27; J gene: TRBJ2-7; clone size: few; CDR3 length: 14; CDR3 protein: CASSFLAEPYEQYF; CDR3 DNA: TGTGCCAGCAGTTTTCTAGCGGAGCCCTACGAGCAGTACTTC
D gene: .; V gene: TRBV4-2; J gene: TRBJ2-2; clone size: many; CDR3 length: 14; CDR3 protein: CASSPSNDVGELFF; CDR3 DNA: TGTGCCAGCAGCCCCTCTAACGACGTGGGGGAGCTGTTTTTT
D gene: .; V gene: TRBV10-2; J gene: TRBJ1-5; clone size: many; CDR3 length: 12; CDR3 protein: CASSDMGQPQHF; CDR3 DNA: TGCGCCAGCAGTGATATGGGCCAGCCCCAGCATTTT
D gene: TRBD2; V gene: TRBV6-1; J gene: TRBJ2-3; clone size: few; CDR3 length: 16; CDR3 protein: CASSPGTSGVSDTQYF; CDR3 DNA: TGTGCCAGCAGTCCGGGGACTAGCGGGGTTTCAGATACGCAGTATTTT
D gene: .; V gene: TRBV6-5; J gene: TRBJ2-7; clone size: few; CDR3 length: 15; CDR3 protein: CASSYSQVPSYEQYF; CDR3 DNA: TGTGCCAGCAGTTACTCGCAGGTACCCTCCTACGAGCAGTACTTC
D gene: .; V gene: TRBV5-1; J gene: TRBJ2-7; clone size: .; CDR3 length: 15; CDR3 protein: CASSANPDKSYEQYF; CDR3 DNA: TGCGCCAGCAGCGCTAACCCGGACAAGTCCTACGAGCAGTACTTC
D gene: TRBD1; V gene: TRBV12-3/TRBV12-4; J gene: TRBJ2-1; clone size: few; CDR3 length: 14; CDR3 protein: CASSLQGEMYEQFF; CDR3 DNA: TGTGCCAGCAGTTTACAGGGGGAGATGTATGAGCAGTTCTTC